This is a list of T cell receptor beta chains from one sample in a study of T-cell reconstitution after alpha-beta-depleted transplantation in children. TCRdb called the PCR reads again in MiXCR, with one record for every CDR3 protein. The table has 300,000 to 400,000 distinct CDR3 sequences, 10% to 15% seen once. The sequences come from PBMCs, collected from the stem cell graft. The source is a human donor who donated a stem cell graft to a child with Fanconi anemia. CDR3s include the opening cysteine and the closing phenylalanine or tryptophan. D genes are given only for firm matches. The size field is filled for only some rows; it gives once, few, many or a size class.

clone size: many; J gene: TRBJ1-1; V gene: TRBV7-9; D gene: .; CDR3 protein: CASGKGNTEAFF; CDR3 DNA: TGTGCCAGCGGAAAGGGGAACACTGAAGCTTTCTTT
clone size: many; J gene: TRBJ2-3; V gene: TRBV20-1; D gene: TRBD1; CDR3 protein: CSARGQGTDTQYF; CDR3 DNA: TGCAGTGCTAGGGGACAGGGGACAGATACGCAGTATTTT
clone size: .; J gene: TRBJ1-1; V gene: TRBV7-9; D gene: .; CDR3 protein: CASIGDTEAFF; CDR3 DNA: TGTGCCAGCATAGGGGACACTGAAGCTTTCTTT
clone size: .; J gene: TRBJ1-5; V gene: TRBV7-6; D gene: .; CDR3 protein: CAERWADHSNQPQHF; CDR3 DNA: TGTGCTGAGCGTTGGGCCGACCATAGCAATCAGCCCCAGCATTTT
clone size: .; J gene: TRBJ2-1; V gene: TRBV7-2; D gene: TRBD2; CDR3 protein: CASSRSGGVSYNEQFF; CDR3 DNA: TGTGCCAGCAGCCGTAGCGGGGGGGTCTCCTACAATGAGCAGTTCTTC
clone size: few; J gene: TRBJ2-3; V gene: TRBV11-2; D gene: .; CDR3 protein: CASSREFRDKHF; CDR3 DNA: TGTGCCAGCAGCCGCGAATTCCGGGACAAGCATTTT
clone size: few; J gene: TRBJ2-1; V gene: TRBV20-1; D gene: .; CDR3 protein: CSARIPSEAYNEQFF; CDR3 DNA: TGCAGTGCTAGGATTCCTAGTGAGGCCTACAATGAGCAGTTCTTC
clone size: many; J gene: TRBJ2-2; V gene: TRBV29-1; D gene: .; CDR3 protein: CSGVRRDTGELFF; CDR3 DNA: TGCAGCGGCGTGAGAAGGGACACCGGGGAGCTGTTTTTT
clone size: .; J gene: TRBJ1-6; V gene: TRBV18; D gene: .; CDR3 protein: CASSPGGDAPLHF; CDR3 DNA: TGTGCCAGCTCACCTGGAGGGGATGCACCCCTCCACTTT
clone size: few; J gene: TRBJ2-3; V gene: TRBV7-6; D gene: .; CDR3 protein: CASSLLGQGSQDTQYF; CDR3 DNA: TGTGCCAGCAGCTTATTGGGGCAGGGAAGTCAAGATACGCAGTATTTT
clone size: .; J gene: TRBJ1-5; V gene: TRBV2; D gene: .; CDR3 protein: CASSEAGQPQHF; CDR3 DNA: TGTGCCAGCAGTGAAGCAGGTCAGCCCCAGCATTTT
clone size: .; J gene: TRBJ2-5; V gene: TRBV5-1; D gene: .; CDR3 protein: CASSDSSPRETQYF; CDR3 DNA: TGCGCCAGCAGCGACTCTAGCCCGAGGGAGACCCAGTACTTC
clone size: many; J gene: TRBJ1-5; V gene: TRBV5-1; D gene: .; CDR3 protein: CASSLGGANQPQHF; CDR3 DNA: TGCGCCAGCAGCTTGGGAGGGGCCAATCAGCCCCAGCATTTT
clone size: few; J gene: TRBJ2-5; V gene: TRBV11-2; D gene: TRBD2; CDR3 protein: CASSHTGLAGGQETQYF; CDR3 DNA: TGTGCCAGCAGCCATACCGGACTAGCGGGGGGACAAGAGACCCAGTACTTC
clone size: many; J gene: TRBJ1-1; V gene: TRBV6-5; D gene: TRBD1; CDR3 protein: CASSTYSGTVRNTEAFF; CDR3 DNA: TGTGCCAGCAGCACCTATTCCGGGACAGTGAGGAACACTGAAGCTTTCTTT
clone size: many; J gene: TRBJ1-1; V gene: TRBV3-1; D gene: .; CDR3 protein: CASSQEIVGEAFF; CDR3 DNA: TGTGCCAGCAGCCAAGAAATAGTGGGTGAAGCTTTCTTT
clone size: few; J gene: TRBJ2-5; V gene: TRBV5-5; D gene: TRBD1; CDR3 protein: CASSTGQGGFGETQYF; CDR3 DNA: TGTGCCAGCAGCACCGGACAGGGGGGGTTCGGAGAGACCCAGTACTTC
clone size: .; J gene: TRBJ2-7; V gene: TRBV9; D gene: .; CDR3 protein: CASSVGNTGGAYEQYF; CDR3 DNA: TGTGCCAGCAGCGTAGGGAACACAGGGGGGGCCTACGAGCAGTACTTC
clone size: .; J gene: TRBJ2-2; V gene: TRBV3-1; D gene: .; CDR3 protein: CASSPERTDGELFF; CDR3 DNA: TGTGCCAGCAGCCCGGAGAGAACGGACGGGGAGCTGTTTTTT
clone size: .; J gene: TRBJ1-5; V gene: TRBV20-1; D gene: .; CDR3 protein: CSARWALNQPQHF; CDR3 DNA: TGCAGTGCTAGATGGGCCCTGAATCAGCCCCAGCATTTT
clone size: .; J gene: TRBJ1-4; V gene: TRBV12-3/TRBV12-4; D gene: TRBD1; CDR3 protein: CASSLLIQGEKLFF; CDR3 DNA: TGTGCCAGCAGTCTTCTAATACAGGGGGAAAAACTGTTTTTT
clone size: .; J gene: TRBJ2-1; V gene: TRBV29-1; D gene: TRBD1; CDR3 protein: CSVRNAKRPGGAGNEQFF; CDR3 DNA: TGCAGCGTCAGGAACGCGAAAAGACCAGGGGGCGCGGGCAATGAGCAGTTCTTC
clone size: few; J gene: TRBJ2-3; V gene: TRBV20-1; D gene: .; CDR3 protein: CSAILVGGDTQYF; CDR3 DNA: TGCAGTGCCATCCTCGTGGGTGGGGATACGCAGTATTTT
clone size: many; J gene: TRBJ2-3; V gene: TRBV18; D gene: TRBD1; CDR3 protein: CASSLRQGMTDTQYF; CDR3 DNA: TGTGCCAGCTCACTTCGACAGGGAATGACAGATACGCAGTATTTT
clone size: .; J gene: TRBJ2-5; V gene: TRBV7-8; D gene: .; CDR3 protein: CASSLRESQYF; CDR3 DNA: TGTGCCAGCAGCCTTCGAGAGTCCCAGTACTTC
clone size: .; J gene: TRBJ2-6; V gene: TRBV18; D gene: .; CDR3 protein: CASSPPEGANVLTF; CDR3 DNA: TGTGCCAGCTCACCACCGGAGGGGGCCAACGTCCTGACTTTC
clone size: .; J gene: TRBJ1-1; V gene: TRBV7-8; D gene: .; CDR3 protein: CASSSPDGLNTEAFF; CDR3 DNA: TGTGCCAGCAGCTCCCCGGACGGACTGAACACTGAAGCTTTCTTT
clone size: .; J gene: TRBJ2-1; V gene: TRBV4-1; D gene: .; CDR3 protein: CASSQEGGQTVEQFF; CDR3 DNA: TGCGCCAGCAGCCAAGAGGGGGGACAGACCGTTGAGCAGTTCTTC
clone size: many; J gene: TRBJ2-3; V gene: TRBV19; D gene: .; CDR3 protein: CASSIGTASSTDTQYF; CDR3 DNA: TGTGCCAGTAGTATCGGAACGGCTTCTAGCACAGATACGCAGTATTTT
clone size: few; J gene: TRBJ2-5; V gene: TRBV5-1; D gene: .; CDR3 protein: CASSLATTGQETQYF; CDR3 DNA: TGCGCCAGCAGCTTGGCCACGACCGGTCAAGAGACCCAGTACTTC
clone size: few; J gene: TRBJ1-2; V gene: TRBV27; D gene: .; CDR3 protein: CASSFVGANYGYTF; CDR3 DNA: TGTGCCAGCAGTTTTGTGGGAGCTAACTATGGCTACACCTTC
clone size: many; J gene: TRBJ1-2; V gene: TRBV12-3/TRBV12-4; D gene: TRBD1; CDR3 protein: CASSLGQGDGGYTF; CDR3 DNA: TGTGCCAGCAGTTTGGGACAGGGGGACGGTGGCTACACCTTC
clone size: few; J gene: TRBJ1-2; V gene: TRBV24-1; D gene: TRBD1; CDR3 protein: CATSDNGVGTVYRYTF; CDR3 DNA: TGTGCCACCAGTGACAACGGGGTTGGGACAGTCTATCGCTACACCTTC
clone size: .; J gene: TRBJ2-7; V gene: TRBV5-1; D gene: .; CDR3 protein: CASRAVTDSYEQYF; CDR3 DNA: TGCGCCAGCAGGGCAGTGACAGACTCCTACGAGCAGTACTTC
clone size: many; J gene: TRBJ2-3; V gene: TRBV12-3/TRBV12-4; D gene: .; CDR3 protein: CASSGATAITDTQYF; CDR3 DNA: TGTGCCAGCAGTGGGGCGACAGCCATCACAGATACGCAGTATTTT
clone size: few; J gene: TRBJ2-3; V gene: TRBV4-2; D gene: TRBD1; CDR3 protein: CASSQGWDRGADTQYF; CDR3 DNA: TGTGCCAGCAGCCAAGGTTGGGACAGGGGTGCAGATACGCAGTATTTT
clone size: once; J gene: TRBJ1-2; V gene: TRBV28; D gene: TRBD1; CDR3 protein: CASSASGGDGYTF; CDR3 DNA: TGTGCCAGCAGTGCATCAGGGGGCGATGGCTACACCTTC
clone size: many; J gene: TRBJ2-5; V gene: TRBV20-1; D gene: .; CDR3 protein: CSAGLGRETQYF; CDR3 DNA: TGCAGTGCTGGGCTGGGTAGAGAGACCCAGTACTTC
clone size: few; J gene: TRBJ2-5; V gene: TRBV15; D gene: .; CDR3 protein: CATSRDRAQETQYF; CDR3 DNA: TGTGCCACCAGCAGGGACCGAGCCCAAGAGACCCAGTACTTC
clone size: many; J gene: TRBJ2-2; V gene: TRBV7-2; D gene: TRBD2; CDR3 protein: CASSFPREASGENTGELFF; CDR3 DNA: TGTGCCAGCAGCTTCCCCCGGGAGGCTAGCGGAGAGAACACCGGGGAGCTGTTTTTT
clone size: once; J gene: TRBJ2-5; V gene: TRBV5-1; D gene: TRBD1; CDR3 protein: CASKENTGGETQYF; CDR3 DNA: TGCGCCAGCAAGGAGAATACAGGGGGAGAGACCCAGTACTTC
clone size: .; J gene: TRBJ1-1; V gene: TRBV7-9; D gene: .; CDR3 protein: CASSGSDSLNTEAFF; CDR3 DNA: TGTGCCAGCAGCGGATCGGACAGCTTGAACACTGAAGCTTTCTTT